This TCR beta chain was retrieved from a study of blood T cell repertoires in COVID-19. This clone was recorded a few times. This CDR3 contains 15 residues. The germline gives CDR1 SGHRS, CDR2 YFSETQ. With 1 base clipped from V and 0 bases from J, the junction kept 4 bases outside the gene matches. Clones were sequenced by immunoSEQ multiplex PCR, and TCRdb holds only the in-frame ones, with some missing. Seen here are approximately 100,000 clones, 80% to 85% observed once, and the top ten hold 16%. Input material: peripheral blood. The clonotype comes from a woman of 80 years or more with active or convalescent COVID-19. The rearrangement joins TRBV5-1 to TRBJ2-7; 7 nucleotides align to TRBD1. The DNA for the CDR3 is TGCGCCAGCAGCTTGAGGGCAGGGGGCTCCTACGAGCAGTACTTC. It yields the protein CASSLRAGGSYEQYF.